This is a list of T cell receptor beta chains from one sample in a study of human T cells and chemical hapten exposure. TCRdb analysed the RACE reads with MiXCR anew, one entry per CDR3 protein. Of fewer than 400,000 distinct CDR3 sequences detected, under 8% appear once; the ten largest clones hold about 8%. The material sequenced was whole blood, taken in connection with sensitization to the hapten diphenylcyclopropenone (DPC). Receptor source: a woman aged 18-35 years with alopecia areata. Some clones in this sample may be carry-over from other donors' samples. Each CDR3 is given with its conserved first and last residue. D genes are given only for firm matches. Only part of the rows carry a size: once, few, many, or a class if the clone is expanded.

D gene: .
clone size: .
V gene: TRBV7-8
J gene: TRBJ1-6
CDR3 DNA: TGTGCCAGCAGCCTACTCTTGGGGACTTATAATTCACCCCTCCACTTT
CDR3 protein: CASSLLLGTYNSPLHF

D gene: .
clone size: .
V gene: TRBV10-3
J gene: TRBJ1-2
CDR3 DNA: TGTGCCATCAGTGCCGACAGATCTGATGGCTACACCTTC
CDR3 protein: CAISADRSDGYTF

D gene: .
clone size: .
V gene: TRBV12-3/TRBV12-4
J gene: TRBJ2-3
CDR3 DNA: TGTGCCAGCAGGGTTTCAGGGGGCACAGATACGCAGTATTTT
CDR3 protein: CASRVSGGTDTQYF

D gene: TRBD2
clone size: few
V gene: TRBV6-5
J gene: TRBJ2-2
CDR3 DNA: TGTGCCAGCACCACCCCGGGACTAGGTTTAACCGGGGAGCTGTTTTTT
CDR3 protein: CASTTPGLGLTGELFF

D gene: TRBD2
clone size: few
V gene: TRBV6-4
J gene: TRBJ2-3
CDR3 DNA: TGTGCCAGCAGTGATACTAGCGGTACAGATACGCAGTATTTT
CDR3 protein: CASSDTSGTDTQYF

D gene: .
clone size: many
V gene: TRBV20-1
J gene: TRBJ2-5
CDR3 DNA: TGCAGTGCTCCTATTTATTCAGGTCTGAGTAAGACCCAGTACTTC
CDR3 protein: CSAPIYSGLSKTQYF

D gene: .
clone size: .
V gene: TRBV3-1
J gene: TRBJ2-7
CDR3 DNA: TGTGCCAGCAGCCGCCGAACTGGCTACGAGCAGTACTTC
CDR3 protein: CASSRRTGYEQYF

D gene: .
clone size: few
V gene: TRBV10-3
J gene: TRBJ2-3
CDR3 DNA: TGTGCCATCAGTGAGTCAAACGCAGATACGCAGTATTTT
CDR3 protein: CAISESNADTQYF

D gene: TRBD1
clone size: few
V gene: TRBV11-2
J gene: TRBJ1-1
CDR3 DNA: TGTGCCAGCAGCACTCTTCGACAGGGGATAACTGAAGCTTTCTTT
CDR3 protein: CASSTLRQGITEAFF

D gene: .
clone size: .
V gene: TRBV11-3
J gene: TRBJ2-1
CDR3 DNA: TGTGCCAGCAGCTCCAGACCCAGCTCCTACAATGAGCAGTTCTTC
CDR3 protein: CASSSRPSSYNEQFF

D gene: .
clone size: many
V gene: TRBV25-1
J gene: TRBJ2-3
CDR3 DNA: TGTGCCAGCAGTGAAGGGGCCGCCCAAGTGGGCACAGATACGCAGTATTTT
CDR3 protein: CASSEGAAQVGTDTQYF

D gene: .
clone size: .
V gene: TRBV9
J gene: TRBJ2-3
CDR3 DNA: TGTGCCAGCAGCGTAGGGGGGGCGAGGGCAGATACGCAGTATTTT
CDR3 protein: CASSVGGARADTQYF

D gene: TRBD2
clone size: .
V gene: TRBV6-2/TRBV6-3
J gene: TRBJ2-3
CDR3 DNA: TGTGCCAGCAGTTACTCGATAGGAGGACTAGCGGGGCGTACGCAGTATTTT
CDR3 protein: CASSYSIGGLAGRTQYF

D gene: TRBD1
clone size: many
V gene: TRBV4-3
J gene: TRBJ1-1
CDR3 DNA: TGCGCCAGCAGCTTAAGGGACAGGGAGAACACTGAAGCTTTCTTT
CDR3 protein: CASSLRDRENTEAFF

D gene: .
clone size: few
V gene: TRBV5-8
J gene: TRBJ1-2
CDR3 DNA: TGTGCCAGCAGCTTGGAGCCGGGGGTAAACTATGGCTACACCTTC
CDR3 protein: CASSLEPGVNYGYTF

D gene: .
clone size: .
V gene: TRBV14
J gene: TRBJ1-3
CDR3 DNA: TGTGCCAGCAGCCAAGTTGGATGGGACTCTGGAAACACCATATATTTT
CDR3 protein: CASSQVGWDSGNTIYF

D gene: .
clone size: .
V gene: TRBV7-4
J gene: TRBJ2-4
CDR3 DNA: TGTGCCAGCAGTCGACCCCAGGGCATTCAGTACTTC
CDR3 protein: CASSRPQGIQYF

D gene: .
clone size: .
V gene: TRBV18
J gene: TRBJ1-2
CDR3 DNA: TGTGCCAGCTCACCACTGCCCCCGGCCTGGCAGGGCTATGGCTACACCTTC
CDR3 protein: CASSPLPPAWQGYGYTF